This T cell receptor (beta chain) stems from a study of control samples from healthy donors and cancer patients. Some clones are missing from TCRdb's copy, which holds only in-frame ones; the method was immunoSEQ multiplex PCR. There are over 75,000 clones in the sample; approximately 86% occur only once, and 15% to 20% lies in the top ten. Germline-derived CDR1 and CDR2 are SGHDT and YYEEEE. The V end lost 7 bases, the J end lost 1 base, and 6 bases lay between the germline ends. The CDR3 is made up of 11 amino acids. This clone was observed once. The gene calls are TRBV5-6 and TRBJ2-7, with no clear D. The sample consisted of blood. The clonotype comes from a man aged 25-45 years in good health. CDR3 coding DNA: TGTGCCAGCGGGGAATCCTACGAGCAGTACTTC. It translates to CASGESYEQYF.